Below, 27 T cell receptor beta chains from the same sample are listed, as sequenced in a study of early T cells in non-severe SARS-CoV-2 infection. TCRdb reprocessed the 5' RACE reads via MiXCR and lists one record per CDR3 protein. The data show approximately 37,000 distinct CDR3 sequences, roughly 5.7% seen once. The sequences come from whole blood, collected at baseline. These TCRs come from an adult who was a healthcare worker with PCR-confirmed SARS-CoV-2 infection or an uninfected control (not recorded which).

This clonotype was seen a handful of times. CDR3 in DNA: TGTGCCAGCAGTTGGGGACAGGGGGCCACTGAAGCTTTCTTT. Protein: CASSWGQGATEAFF. The rearrangement joins TRBV28 to TRBJ1-1; 12 bases match TRBD1. Germline-derived CDR1 and CDR2 are MDHEN and SYDVKM. The CDR3 has 14 amino acids. J gave up 4 bases and V 4 bases, and 1 base lay outside the gene matches.

This clonotype has a count of ten or more. The rearrangement joins TRBV4-3 to TRBJ1-5, with 7 bases that match TRBD1. The J segment lost 3 bases and the V segment lost 0 bases, leaving 5 bases of the junction unmatched. Looked up from germline, CDR1 is LGHNA and CDR2 is YSLEER. This CDR3 is built from 16 residues. In nucleotides, the CDR3 is TGCGCCAGCAGCCAAGAGTTGACAGGGCCCAATCAGCCCCAGCATTTT. Protein: CASSQELTGPNQPQHF.

V usage is TRBV11-1 and J usage is TRBJ2-5, with D perhaps assigned TRBD1 or TRBD2 (5 bases each). The CDR3 has 16 residues. Germline assignment: CDR1 SGHAT and CDR2 FQDESV (reference sequence). V lost 2 bases and J 0 bases, leaving 13 bases between the germline ends. CDR3 sequence: CASSLRSGRHQETQYF. CDR3 nucleotides: TGTGCCAGCAGCTTACGGTCGGGGCGGCACCAAGAGACCCAGTACTTC. Complete variable domain (other parts from reference TRBV11-1 and TRBJ2-5): EAEVAQSPRYKITEKSQAVAFWCDPISGHATLYWYRQILGQGPELLVQFQDESVVDDSQLPKDRFSAERLKGVDSTLKIQPAELGDSAMYLCASSLRSGRHQETQYFGPGTRLLVL.

This clonotype was counted ten times or more. The gene calls are TRBV6-6 and TRBJ1-4, with D perhaps matching TRBD1 (6 bases). Deletions cut 2 bases from V and 6 bases from J, with 13 bases between. CDR3 size: 15 residues. Germline V gene sequence: CDR1 MNHNY, CDR2 SVGAGI (reference sequence). The CDR3 loop is CASSYGPGADEKLFF. CDR3 coding DNA: TGTGCCAGCAGTTACGGTCCGGGGGCGGATGAAAAACTGTTTTTT.

This clonotype was observed at least ten times. CDR3 in DNA: TGTGCTAGTGGGTATGAGGTCCCGGAGACCCAGTACTTC. This encodes CASGYEVPETQYF. The chain joins TRBV12-5 to TRBJ2-5, with D unresolved. V lost 6 bases and J 5 bases, leaving 13 bases between the germline ends. Germline lookup yields CDR1 LGHNT and CDR2 FRNRAP. The CDR3 totals 13 residues.

This clonotype showed up many times. The chain is built from TRBV19 and TRBJ2-4, with D perhaps matching TRBD1 or TRBD2 (5 bases each). The CDR3 sequence is 13 residues long. Trimming pared 3 bases from V and 5 bases from J, leaving 8 bases between. Per the germline V gene, CDR1 is LNHDA and CDR2 is SQIVND (reference sequence). CDR3 residues: CASSIRGQNIQYF. The DNA of the CDR3 is TGTGCCAGTAGTATTCGGGGCCAAAACATTCAGTACTTC. The full variable domain, completed using reference TRBV19 and TRBJ2-4, is DGGITQSPKYLFRKEGQNVTLSCEQNLNHDAMYWYRQDPGQGLRLIYYSQIVNDFQKGDIAEGYSVSREKKESFPLTVTSAQKNPTAFYLCASSIRGQNIQYFGAGTRLSVL.

This clonotype has at least ten counts. V usage is TRBV20-1 and J usage is TRBJ2-1, with 12 bases matching TRBD1. This CDR3 contains 15 residues. Germline V gene lookup returns CDR1 DFQATT and CDR2 SNEGSKA (reference sequence). Trimming cost V 0 bases and J 8 bases; bases outside gene matches: 5. The CDR3 reads CSARDPGTGGHEQFF. CDR3 nucleotide sequence: TGCAGTGCTAGAGATCCAGGGACAGGGGGCCATGAGCAGTTCTTC.

This clonotype was counted at least ten times. This chain joins TRBV23-1 and TRBJ1-5; D possibly corresponds to TRBD1 (5 bases). Being an ORF, TRBV23-1 has a function that is uncertain. The CDR3 spans 15 residues. V was trimmed by 2 bases and J by 10 bases, leaving 18 bases between them. The CDR3 DNA sequence: TGCGCCAGCAGTCAACCCTCTAGTGGAGGGGTTCCCCAGCATTTT. It codes for CASSQPSSGGVPQHF.

There are many counts of this clonotype. The chain is built from TRBV20-1 and TRBJ2-1, with 10 bases aligning to TRBD2. After removal of 6 bases from V and 5 bases from J, the junction contained 16 bases not matched to a gene. The CDR3 sequence is 17 residues long. The germline V gene encodes CDR1 DFQATT and CDR2 SNEGSKA (reference sequence). The CDR3, as DNA: TGCAGTGCGCCCGGGCTGGGGGCTAGCGGGAGTCACAATGAGCAGTTCTTC. It codes for CSAPGLGASGSHNEQFF.

The chain joins TRBV3-1 to TRBJ2-4, with D tentatively TRBD1 (6 bases). The V end was cut by 1 base, the J end by 8 bases, with 12 bases between. Germline V gene lookup returns CDR1 LGHDT and CDR2 YNNKEL (reference sequence). The CDR3 extends over 14 amino acids. CDR3 region: CASSQGGGGDIQYF. Here the CDR3 DNA reads TGTGCCAGCAGCCAAGGAGGGGGTGGAGACATTCAGTACTTC.

This clonotype was observed many times. The chain is built from TRBV29-1 and TRBJ2-1; no firm D call. CDR1 and CDR2 (germline): SQVTM, ANQGSEA. CDR3 size: 13 residues. The V and J ends lost 8 bases and 0 bases respectively, with 11 bases between them. DNA for the CDR3: TGCAGCTTCCGTTGGAGCTCCTACAATGAGCAGTTCTTC. Amino acids: CSFRWSSYNEQFF.

This clonotype was counted a few times. The chain has TRBV27 and TRBJ2-3; D remains unclear. This CDR3 region has 14 residues. V lost 6 bases and J 5 bases, leaving 15 bases between the germline ends. Germline-derived CDR1 and CDR2 are MNHEY and SMNVEV (reference sequence). The CDR3 DNA reads as TGTGCCAGCAGCCTTGGATCCCATGGAGATACGCAGTATTTT. Translated: CASSLGSHGDTQYF.

This clonotype appeared many times. The V and J genes are TRBV11-2 and TRBJ2-1; 7 bases fit TRBD2. The CDR3 contains 14 residues. The trim removed 3 bases at V and 5 bases at J, leaving 4 bases unmatched. The germline gives CDR1 SGHAT, CDR2 FQNNGV. This CDR3 reads CASSFTGRDNEQFF. The CDR3 DNA is TGTGCCAGCAGCTTCACGGGGAGGGACAATGAGCAGTTCTTC. The full variable domain, in which reference TRBV11-2 and TRBJ2-1 provide the parts outside the CDR3, is EAGVAQSPRYKIIEKRQSVAFWCNPISGHATLYWYQQILGQGPKLLIQFQNNGVVDDSQLPKDRFSAERLKGVDSTLKIQPAKLEDSAVYLCASSFTGRDNEQFFGPGTRLTVL.

This clonotype was seen many times. The J gene is TRBJ2-3, the V gene TRBV21-1; the DNA was not used to check the table's D call, TRBD2. TRBV21-1 is classified as a pseudogene. This CDR3 contains 16 residues. DNA for the CDR3: TGTGCCAGCACCAACGACCTACTAGCTGTCACAGATACGCAGTATTTT. Translating gives CASTNDLLAVTDTQYF.

This clonotype has a count of ten or more. J is TRBJ1-1 and V is TRBV20-1, with D hard to call. V lost 7 bases to trimming and J lost 0 bases, with 6 bases between them. Looked up from germline, CDR1 is DFQATT and CDR2 is SNEGSKA (reference sequence). The CDR3 is 11 amino acids. This chain's CDR3 is CSEALNTEAFF. CDR3 nucleotide sequence: TGCAGTGAGGCACTGAACACTGAAGCTTTCTTT.

J is TRBJ2-7 and V is TRBV20-1; possibly TRBD2 for D (6 bases). This CDR3 has 13 amino acids. CDR1 is DFQATT, CDR2 SNEGSKA, per germline (reference sequence). Trimming stripped 2 bases from V and 3 bases from J, with 11 bases between. The CDR3 bases are TGCAGTGCTAGAACCGGGACTTTCTACGAGCAGTACTTC. Protein: CSARTGTFYEQYF.

The chain couples TRBV7-9 to TRBJ2-3, with 8 bases fitting TRBD1. The V and J ends lost 5 bases and 0 bases, in that order; junction bases with no gene match: 7. The CDR3 covers 16 residues. From germline, CDR1 is SEHNR and CDR2 FQNEAQ (reference sequence). The CDR3 nucleotides are TGTGCCAGCAGCCGTGGACAGGGCGTTAGCACAGATACGCAGTATTTT. It codes for CASSRGQGVSTDTQYF.

In its sample, this clonotype was seen many times. V is TRBV28 and J is TRBJ2-7; possible D gene TRBD1, 6 bases. This CDR3 has 12 amino acids. Per the germline V gene, CDR1 is MDHEN and CDR2 is SYDVKM. V lost 6 bases and J 3 bases, leaving 9 bases between the germline ends. This CDR3 is CASSQGIYEQYF. The CDR3 bases are TGTGCCAGCAGCCAGGGGATCTACGAGCAGTACTTC.

The chain is built from TRBV29-1 and TRBJ2-4; maybe TRBD1 (6 bases). The CDR3 has 11 amino acids. Germline loops: CDR1 SQVTM, CDR2 ANQGSEA. Deletions cut 7 bases from V and 10 bases from J, with 14 bases between. This CDR3 is CSAGDTRIQYF. CDR3 DNA: TGCAGCGCCGGGGACACTAGGATTCAGTACTTC.

This clonotype turned up a few times. The chain couples TRBV6-2 or TRBV6-3 to TRBJ1-1; 7 positions match TRBD1. Trimming cost V 6 bases and J 5 bases; bases outside gene matches: 12. CDR1 MNHEY and CDR2 SVGEGT come from the germline V gene. This CDR3 region has 15 residues. The CDR3 reads CASSPSAGGGTEAFF. The CDR3 coding sequence is TGTGCCAGCAGCCCCTCTGCAGGGGGAGGGACTGAAGCTTTCTTT.

This rearrangement joins TRBV5-1 to TRBJ1-1, with a possible D match to TRBD1 (5 bases). Per the germline V gene, CDR1 is SGHRS and CDR2 is YFSETQ. The CDR3 totals 14 residues. Trimming shortened V by 3 bases and J by 0 bases, and 9 bases separated the two germline ends. The CDR3 loop is CASSSRGLNTEAFF. The CDR3 nucleotides are TGCGCCAGCAGCTCGAGGGGCCTGAACACTGAAGCTTTCTTT.

This clonotype has a count of ten or more. The chain employs TRBV4-3 and TRBJ2-3; D uncertain. Germline-derived CDR1 and CDR2 are LGHNA and YSLEER. The CDR3 contains 13 residues. Trimming removed 0 bases from V and 5 bases from J, with 6 bases in between. CDR3 protein: CASSQDLGDTQYF. CDR3 nucleotide sequence: TGCGCCAGCAGCCAAGATCTCGGAGATACGCAGTATTTT.

This clonotype appeared a few times. The rearrangement uses TRBV18 and TRBJ1-5; TRBD1 is a possible D gene (5 bases). Germline values: CDR1 KGHSH, CDR2 LQKENI. V was cut by 0 bases and J by 2 bases, with 14 bases left in between. The CDR3 contains 17 residues. In DNA form, the CDR3 reads TGTGCCAGCTCACCACCGGGTGGTTCACAGGGCAATCAGCCCCAGCATTTT. Translating gives CASSPPGGSQGNQPQHF. The whole variable domain, remainder taken from reference TRBV18 and TRBJ1-5, is NAGVMQNPRHLVRRRGQEARLRCSPMKGHSHVYWYRQLPEEGLKFMVYLQKENIIDESGMPKERFSAEFPKEGPSILRIQQVVRGDSAAYFCASSPPGGSQGNQPQHFGDGTRLSIL.

This clonotype was seen repeatedly, ten times or more. The chain uses TRBV24-1 and TRBJ2-2; D perhaps matches TRBD2 (5 bases). This CDR3 contains 14 residues. Germline loops: CDR1 KGHDR, CDR2 SFDVKD. The ends were cut back, 6 bases at V and 0 bases at J, with 7 bases in the middle. The CDR3 reads CATSPGSNTGELFF. DNA for the CDR3: TGTGCCACCAGTCCGGGGTCGAACACCGGGGAGCTGTTTTTT.

The sample holds a few counts of this clonotype. The V gene is TRBV30, the J gene TRBJ2-5; maybe TRBD2 (6 bases). Trimming removed 5 bases from V and 7 bases from J, with 17 bases in between. Per the germline V gene, CDR1 is GTSNPN and CDR2 is SVGIG (reference sequence). The CDR3 has 13 amino acids. CDR3 nucleotide sequence: TGTGCCTGGGGGTTTGGACTACCCCGGACCCAGTACTTC. This gives the protein CAWGFGLPRTQYF.

This clonotype was detected many times. This chain joins TRBV7-2 and TRBJ2-3; D is uncertain. Germline V gene sequence: CDR1 SGHTA, CDR2 FQGNSA. CDR3 length: 16 amino acids. Trimming removed 4 bases at V and 0 bases at J, with 14 bases between. CDR3 amino acids: CASSSLNSPSTDTQYF. DNA of the CDR3: TGTGCCAGCAGCTCACTCAACAGTCCTAGCACAGATACGCAGTATTTT.

This clonotype was counted many times. The chain is built from TRBV6-5 and TRBJ2-7, with a tentative D call TRBD1 (6 bases). V dropped 6 bases and J dropped 4 bases, with 16 bases sitting between them. The CDR3 extends over 14 amino acids. CDR1 MNHEY and CDR2 SVGAGI come from the germline V gene. The CDR3 coding sequence is TGTGCCAGCAGCCCGGGACACTCCCCTTACGAGCAGTACTTC. Translated, it gives CASSPGHSPYEQYF.